The sample holds a few counts of the clone carrying this TCR beta chain. Its antigen is unidentified. The record originates from a study of T cells in Graves' hyperthyroidism and ophthalmopathy. Study outcomes and limitations: Before onset, by a median of 6.5 months, the model predicted ophthalmopathy.

Using RNA transcripts as the source, TCR beta CDR3 regions were amplified. The TCR CDR3 was amplified in a first-round RT-PCR using the HTBI primer set. MiXCR was run by TCRdb on the multiplex PCR reads, yielding one entry per CDR3 protein. The table has 350,000 or so distinct CDR3 sequences, roughly 23% seen once; the top ten hold 50%. Graves' hyperthyroidism was deemed stable absent ophthalmopathy progression within 18 months. A patient was excluded if there was uncontrolled infection, other autoimmune disease, pregnancy or lactation. Diagnosis relied on clinical symptoms, serum thyroxine and TRAb, thyroid ultrasound and orbital computed tomography. CDR1 and CDR2 (germline): LNHDA, SQIVND (reference sequence). CDR3 length: 15 residues. V was clipped by 5 bases and J by 3 bases; unmatched bases: 6.

The sample consisted of blood. The chain combines TRBV19 with TRBJ1-2, with 10 bases identical to TRBD1. This receptor was taken from a woman between 50 and 59 years old with Graves' hyperthyroidism. The CDR3 DNA sequence: TGTGCCAGTAGTGGAGCCGGGACAGGGGACTATGGCTACACCTTC. This encodes CASSGAGTGDYGYTF.